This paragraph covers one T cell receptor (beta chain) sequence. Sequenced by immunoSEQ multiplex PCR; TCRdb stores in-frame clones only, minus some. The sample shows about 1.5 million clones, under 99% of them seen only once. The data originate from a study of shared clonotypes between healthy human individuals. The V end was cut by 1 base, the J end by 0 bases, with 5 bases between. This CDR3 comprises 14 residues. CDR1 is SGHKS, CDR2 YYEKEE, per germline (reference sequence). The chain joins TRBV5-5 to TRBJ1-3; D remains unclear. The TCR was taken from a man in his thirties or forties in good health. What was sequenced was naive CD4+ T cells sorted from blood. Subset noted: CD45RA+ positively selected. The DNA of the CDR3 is TGTGCCAGCAGCTTGTACGGCTCTGGAAACACCATATATTTT. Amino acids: CASSLYGSGNTIYF.